The clone carrying this T cell receptor (beta chain) has more than one count but fewer than ten. Its antigen is still unknown. The data were obtained in a study of shared clonotypes between healthy human individuals. Background on the study: The donor pool was made up of a couple of women and three men aged 18 to 49.

Study-level points and caveats: Limited genetic and exposure-history diversity came from having few donors. Incomplete sequencing of sorted subsets was indicated by rarefaction despite large depth.

Researchers ran the assay at a deep level. This table comes from immunoSEQ multiplex PCR, and its TCRdb copy is limited to in-frame clones, with some not included. The repertoire holds approximately 720,000 clones, with less than 80% as singletons. Germline-derived CDR1 and CDR2 are MNHEY and SVGAGI. Trimming cost V 6 bases and J 6 bases; bases outside gene matches: 7. The CDR3 contains 14 residues. The clonotype comes from a woman aged 25 to 39 in good health. Sequencing was performed on memory CD4+ T cells sorted from blood. Described subset: CD45RA-negative fraction. This chain joins TRBV6-5 and TRBJ1-2; 10 nucleotides line up with TRBD1. The CDR3 sequence: CASRSDRGRNGYTF. In DNA, the CDR3 is TGTGCCAGCAGGTCCGACAGGGGGCGGAATGGCTACACCTTC.